The present TCR beta chain was sequenced within a study of Ad26.COV2.S vaccination and SARS-CoV-2 variants. Study conclusions and caveats: Individuals receiving vaccine had higher spike-specific TCR breadth than placebo recipients did. Considerable breadth of spike-specific CD8+ and CD4+ T cell responses has reportedly been documented following vaccination. TCR breadth and depth analyses may have underestimated total T cell responses.

Only one count was recorded for this clone. The antigen remains undetermined. Generated by immunoSEQ multiplex PCR, the TCRdb table keeps only in-frame clones and is missing some. The sample has under 150,000 clones, about nine tenths seen once; the top ten hold approximately 5.1%. This clonotype was sampled from a human donor who had recovered from COVID-19. Sequences were derived from peripheral blood, sampled after recovery from COVID-19.

This chain's CDR3 is CASSLDRRDGYTF. CDR3 sequence (DNA): TGTGCCAGCAGCTTAGACAGGCGGGATGGCTACACCTTC. The chain recombines TRBV7-8 with TRBJ1-2, with D tentatively TRBD1 (5 bases). Germline assignment: CDR1 SGHVS and CDR2 FQNEAQ. The CDR3 runs 13 residues. The V end lost 1 base, the J end lost 6 bases, and 9 bases lay between the germline ends.